This TCR beta chain originates from a study of radiotherapy plus CTLA-4 blockade in lung cancer (dated by TCRdb to the late 2010s). Broadly, across the study: Objective responses occurred in about 19% of enrolled patients, and less than 35% achieved disease control. Findings and caveats that apply to the study as a whole: The strongest predictors of response, as reported, were early dynamic changes in blood T cell clones along with a rise in serum interferon-beta after radiation. After treatment with radiotherapy and ipilimumab, TCR clones that came from tumors expanded in the peripheral blood.

Relative to germline, V is 3 bases shorter and J is 6 bases shorter, with 21 bases between their ends. CDR1 SGHVS and CDR2 FNYEAQ are derived from the germline V gene. The CDR3 starts with the cysteine, ends with the phenylalanine, and has 17 residues. The retained sequence is limited to the CDR3, 51 bases, with the frame set at the first base. Library prep was done by the immunoSEQ multiplex PCR assay. TCRdb re-hosts the immuneACCESS table, in-frame sequences only. Its copies lack some clones; in the studies checked, an unresolved V gene accounts for under half of them, and the cause for the rest is not known. This sample is represented by under 110,000 clones; around 85% of them were singletons. Approximately 2.5% of the sample lies in the top ten. This clone came up a few times. Its antigen is unknown. There are no base qualities to consult, and no much larger clone falls within one base. In this study, focal radiation therapy paired with CTLA-4 blockade (ipilimumab) was tested in patients who had chemo-refractory metastatic non-small-cell lung cancer.

The TCR originated in a human donor with non-small cell lung cancer that progressed on radiotherapy plus ipilimumab. Some clones in this sample may be carry-over from other donors' samples. The chain links TRBV7-6 with TRBJ1-3; the best D guess is TRBD1, with 6 bases matching. This specimen was peripheral blood, taken from a patient treated with radiotherapy plus ipilimumab. This receptor carries the CDR3 CASSLKFGAGDENTIYF. The nucleotide sequence is TGTGCCAGCAGCTTGAAGTTTGGGGCAGGGGATGAAAACACCATATATTTT.